Sequencing of this T cell receptor beta chain was carried out in a study of cytomegalovirus exposure and HLA in healthy donors. Study-level results: In all likelihood, a cluster of highly shared sequence variants was a sequencing artifact.

About this clone itself: The antigen is unknown.

Healthy bone marrow donors supplied every sample. With 60 Vbeta and 13 Jbeta primers, the PCR was carried out. Data came from immunoSEQ multiplex PCR; TCRdb stores just in-frame clones and leaves some out. Here the sample spans 55,000 to 85,000 clones, approximately 80% being singletons. The germline V gene encodes CDR1 MNHEY and CDR2 SVGAGI. CDR3 size: 15 residues. Trimming removed 2 bases from V and 9 bases from J, with 19 bases in between. V is TRBV6-5 and J is TRBJ1-1; weak D call: TRBD1 (5 bases). The receptor was isolated from a man between 18 and 35 years old in good health and CMV-seropositive. The specimen was PBMCs. CDR3 DNA: TGTGCCAGCAGTTACCTCCAGGGTCGGCCGAAAAAAGCTTTCTTT. Translating gives CASSYLQGRPKKAFF.